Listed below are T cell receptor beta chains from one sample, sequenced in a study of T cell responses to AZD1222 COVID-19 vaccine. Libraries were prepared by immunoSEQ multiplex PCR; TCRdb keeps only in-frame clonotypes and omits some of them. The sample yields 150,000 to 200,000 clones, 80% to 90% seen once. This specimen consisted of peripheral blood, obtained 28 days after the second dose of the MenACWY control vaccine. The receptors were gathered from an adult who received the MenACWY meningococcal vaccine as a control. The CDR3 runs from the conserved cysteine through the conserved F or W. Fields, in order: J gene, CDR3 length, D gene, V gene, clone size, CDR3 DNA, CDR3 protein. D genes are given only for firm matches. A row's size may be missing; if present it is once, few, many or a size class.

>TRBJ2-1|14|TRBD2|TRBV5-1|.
TGCGCCAGCATGGGGACTAGCGGGGGGAATGAGCAGTTCTTC
CASMGTSGGNEQFF
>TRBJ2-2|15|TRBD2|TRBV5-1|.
TGCGCCAGCACCCCCGGGACTACCGAGACCGGGGAGCTGTTTTTT
CASTPGTTETGELFF
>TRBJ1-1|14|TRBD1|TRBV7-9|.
TGTGCCAGCAGCCCAGTGGACAGGGCCACTGAAGCTTTCTTT
CASSPVDRATEAFF
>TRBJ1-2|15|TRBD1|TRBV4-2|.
TGTGCCAGCAGCCAAACGACAGGGGGCGTCTATGGCTACACCTTC
CASSQTTGGVYGYTF
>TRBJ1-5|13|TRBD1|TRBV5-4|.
TGTGCCAGCAGCTTGGGGACAGGGGAGCCCCAGCATTTT
CASSLGTGEPQHF
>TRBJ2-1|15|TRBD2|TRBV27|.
TGTGCCAGCAGTTCAGCGGGAGGCGGCTACAATGAGCAGTTCTTC
CASSSAGGGYNEQFF
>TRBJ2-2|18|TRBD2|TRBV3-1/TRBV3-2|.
TGTGCCAGCAGCCGGGGGCTAGCGGGAGCAGAGAACACCGGGGAGCTGTTTTTT
CASSRGLAGAENTGELFF
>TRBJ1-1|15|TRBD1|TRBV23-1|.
TGCGCCAGCAGCCCAGGGGGGCAGGGATGGACTGAAGCTTTCTTT
CASSPGGQGWTEAFF
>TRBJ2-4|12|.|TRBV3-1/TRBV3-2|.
TGTGCCAGCAGCTCCGACGTAGACATTCAGTACTTC
CASSSDVDIQYF
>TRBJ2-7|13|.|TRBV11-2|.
TGTGCCAGCAGCTTTTCCGGGGACTACGAGCAGTACTTC
CASSFSGDYEQYF
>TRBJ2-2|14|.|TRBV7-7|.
TGTGCCAGCAGTTATAGCGAACGGACCGGGGAGCTGTTTTTT
CASSYSERTGELFF
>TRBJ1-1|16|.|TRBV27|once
TGTGCCAGCAGTTTAGGGGCAGGGGCCATGAACACTGAAGCTTTCTTT
CASSLGAGAMNTEAFF